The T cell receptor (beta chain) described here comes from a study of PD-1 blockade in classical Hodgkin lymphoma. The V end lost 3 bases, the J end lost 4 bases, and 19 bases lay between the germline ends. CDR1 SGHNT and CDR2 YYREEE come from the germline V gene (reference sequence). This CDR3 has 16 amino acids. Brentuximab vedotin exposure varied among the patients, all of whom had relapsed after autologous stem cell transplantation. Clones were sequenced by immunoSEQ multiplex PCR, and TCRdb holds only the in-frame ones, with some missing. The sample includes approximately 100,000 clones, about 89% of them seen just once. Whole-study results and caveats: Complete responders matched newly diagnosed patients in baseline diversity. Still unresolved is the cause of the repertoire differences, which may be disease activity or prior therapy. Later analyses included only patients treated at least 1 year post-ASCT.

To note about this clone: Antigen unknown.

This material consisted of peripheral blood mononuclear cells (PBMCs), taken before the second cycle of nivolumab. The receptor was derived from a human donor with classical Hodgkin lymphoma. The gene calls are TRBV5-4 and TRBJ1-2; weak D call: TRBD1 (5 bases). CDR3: CASSWIPNRQRYGYTF. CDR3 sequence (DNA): TGTGCCAGCAGCTGGATCCCAAATAGACAGCGCTATGGCTACACCTTC.